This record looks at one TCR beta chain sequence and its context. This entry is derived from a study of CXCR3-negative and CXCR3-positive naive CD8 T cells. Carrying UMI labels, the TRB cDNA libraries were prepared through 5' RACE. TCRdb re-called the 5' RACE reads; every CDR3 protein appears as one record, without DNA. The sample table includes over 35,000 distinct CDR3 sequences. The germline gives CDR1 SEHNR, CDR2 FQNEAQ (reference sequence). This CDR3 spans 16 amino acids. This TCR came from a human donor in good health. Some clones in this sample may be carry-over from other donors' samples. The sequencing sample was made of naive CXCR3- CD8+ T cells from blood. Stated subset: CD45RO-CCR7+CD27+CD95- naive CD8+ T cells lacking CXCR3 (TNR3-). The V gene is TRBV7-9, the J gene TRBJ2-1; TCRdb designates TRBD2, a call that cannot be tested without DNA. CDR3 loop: CASSLRPGLAGHEQFF.